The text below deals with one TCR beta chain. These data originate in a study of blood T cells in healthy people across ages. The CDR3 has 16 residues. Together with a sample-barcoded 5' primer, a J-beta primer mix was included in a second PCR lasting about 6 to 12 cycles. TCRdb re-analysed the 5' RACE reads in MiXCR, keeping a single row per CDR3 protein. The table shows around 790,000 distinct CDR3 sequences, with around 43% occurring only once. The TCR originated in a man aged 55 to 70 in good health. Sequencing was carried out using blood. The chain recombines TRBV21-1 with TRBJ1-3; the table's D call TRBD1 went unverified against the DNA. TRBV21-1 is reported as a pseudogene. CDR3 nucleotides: TGTGCCAGCAGCAAAGACAGGGAAGGCTCTGGAAACACCATATATTTT. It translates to CASSKDREGSGNTIYF.